This T cell receptor beta chain was obtained from a study of T-cell reconstitution after alpha-beta-depleted transplantation in children. Findings and limits, study-wide: Surviving recipient T cells and thymic progenitors produced the high day-60 TCRbeta diversity seen in some patients. By about two months after transplant, alpha-beta T cells reportedly arose from several hundred graft clones that had expanded. A year post-transplant, T-cell counts and diversity derived mostly from newly produced T cells.

Preparation of the TCRbeta library involved a method that used unique molecular identifiers. TCRdb reprocessed the PCR reads with MiXCR, giving one entry per CDR3 protein. The table includes around 500,000 distinct CDR3 sequences, 23% detected once. This clonotype was detected many times. Its antigen remains unknown. Looked up from germline, CDR1 is SGHRS and CDR2 is YFSETQ. The CDR3 has 18 amino acids. The junction had 10 bases not matched to a gene; V was cut back by 4 bases and J by 1 base. The V gene is TRBV5-1, the J gene TRBJ2-6; TRBD1 matches at 8 bases. This TCR was sampled from a boy less than two years old who had a stem cell transplant for acute myeloid leukemia, so the T cells may come from the graft donor. Sequenced here: PBMCs, mostly from graft donor cells, sampled 360 days after TCRalphabeta/CD19-depleted stem cell transplant. In nucleotides, the CDR3 is TGCGCCAGCAGCCTAAGGACAGGGAAGGCTTCTGGGGCCAACGTCCTGACTTTC. Translated: CASSLRTGKASGANVLTF. Filled out from reference TRBV5-1 and TRBJ2-6, the complete variable domain reads KAGVTQTPRYLIKTRGQQVTLSCSPISGHRSVSWYQQTPGQGLQFLFEYFSETQRNKGNFPGRFSGRQFSNSRSEMNVSTLELGDSALYLCASSLRTGKASGANVLTFGAGSRLTVL.